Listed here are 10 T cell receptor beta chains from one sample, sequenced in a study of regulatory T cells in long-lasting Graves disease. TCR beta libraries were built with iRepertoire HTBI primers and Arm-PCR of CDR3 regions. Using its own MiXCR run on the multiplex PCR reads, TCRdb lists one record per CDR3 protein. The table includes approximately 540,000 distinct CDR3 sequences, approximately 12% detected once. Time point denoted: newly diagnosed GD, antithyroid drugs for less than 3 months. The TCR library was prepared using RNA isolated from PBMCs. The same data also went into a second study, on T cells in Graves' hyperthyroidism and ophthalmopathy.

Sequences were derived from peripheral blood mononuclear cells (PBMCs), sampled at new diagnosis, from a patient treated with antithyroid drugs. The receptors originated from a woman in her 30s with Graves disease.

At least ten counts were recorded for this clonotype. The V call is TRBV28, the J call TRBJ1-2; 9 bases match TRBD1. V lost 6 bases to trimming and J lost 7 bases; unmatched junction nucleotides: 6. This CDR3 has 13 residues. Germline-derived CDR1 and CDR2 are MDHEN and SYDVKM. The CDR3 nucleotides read TGTGCCAGCAGAACACAGGGGGCGCGTGGCTACACCTTC. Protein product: CASRTQGARGYTF.

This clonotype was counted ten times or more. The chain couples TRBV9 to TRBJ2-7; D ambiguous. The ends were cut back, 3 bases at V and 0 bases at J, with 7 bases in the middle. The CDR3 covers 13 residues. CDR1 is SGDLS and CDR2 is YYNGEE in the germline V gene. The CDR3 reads CASSGASSYEQYF. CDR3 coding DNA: TGTGCCAGCAGCGGGGCGAGCTCCTACGAGCAGTACTTC.

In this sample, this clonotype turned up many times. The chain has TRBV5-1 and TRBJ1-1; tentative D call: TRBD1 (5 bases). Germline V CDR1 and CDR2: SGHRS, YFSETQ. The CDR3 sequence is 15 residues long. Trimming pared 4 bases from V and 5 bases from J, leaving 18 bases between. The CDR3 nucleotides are TGCGCCAGCAGCCTCCAGGGCCCCGGGGAGACTGAAGCTTTCTTT. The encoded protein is CASSLQGPGETEAFF.

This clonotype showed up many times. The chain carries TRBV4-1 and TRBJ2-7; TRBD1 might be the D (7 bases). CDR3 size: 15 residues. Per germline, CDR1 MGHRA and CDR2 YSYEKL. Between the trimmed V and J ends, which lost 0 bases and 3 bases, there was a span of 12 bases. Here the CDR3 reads CASSQEDRTNYEQYF. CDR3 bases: TGCGCCAGCAGCCAAGAGGACAGGACTAACTACGAGCAGTACTTC.

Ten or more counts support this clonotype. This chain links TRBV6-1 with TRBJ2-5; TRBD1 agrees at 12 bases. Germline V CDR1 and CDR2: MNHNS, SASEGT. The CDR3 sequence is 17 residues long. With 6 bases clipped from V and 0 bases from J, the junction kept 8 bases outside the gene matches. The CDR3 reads CASRGDRGRFYQETQYF. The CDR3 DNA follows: TGTGCCAGCAGAGGGGACAGGGGGCGATTCTACCAAGAGACCCAGTACTTC.

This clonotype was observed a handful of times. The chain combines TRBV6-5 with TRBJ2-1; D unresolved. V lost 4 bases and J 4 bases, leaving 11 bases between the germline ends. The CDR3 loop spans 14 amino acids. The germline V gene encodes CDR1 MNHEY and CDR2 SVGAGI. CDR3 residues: CASSSESGYNEQFF. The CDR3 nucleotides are TGTGCCAGCAGTTCCGAGTCAGGATACAATGAGCAGTTCTTC.

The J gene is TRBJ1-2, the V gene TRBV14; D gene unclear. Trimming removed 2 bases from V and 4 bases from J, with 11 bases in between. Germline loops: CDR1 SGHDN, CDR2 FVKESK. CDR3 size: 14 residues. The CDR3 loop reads CASSQPRGLYGYTF. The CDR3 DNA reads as TGTGCCAGCAGCCAACCTCGTGGTCTCTATGGCTACACCTTC.

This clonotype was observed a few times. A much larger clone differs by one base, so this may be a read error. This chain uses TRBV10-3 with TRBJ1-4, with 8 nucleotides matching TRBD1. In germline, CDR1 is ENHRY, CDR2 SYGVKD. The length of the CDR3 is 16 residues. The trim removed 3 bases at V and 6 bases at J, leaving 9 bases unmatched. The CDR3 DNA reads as TGTGCCATCAGTGAAGTAGGACAGGGACCTGATGAAAAACTGTTTTTT. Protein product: CAISEVGQGPDEKLFF.

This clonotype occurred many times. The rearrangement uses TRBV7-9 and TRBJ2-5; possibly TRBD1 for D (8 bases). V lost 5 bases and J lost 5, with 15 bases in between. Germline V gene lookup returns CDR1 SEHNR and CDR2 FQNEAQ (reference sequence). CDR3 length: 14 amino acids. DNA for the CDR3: TGTGCCAGCAGCGTAGGACAGGGAGGGGAGACCCAGTACTTC. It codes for CASSVGQGGETQYF.

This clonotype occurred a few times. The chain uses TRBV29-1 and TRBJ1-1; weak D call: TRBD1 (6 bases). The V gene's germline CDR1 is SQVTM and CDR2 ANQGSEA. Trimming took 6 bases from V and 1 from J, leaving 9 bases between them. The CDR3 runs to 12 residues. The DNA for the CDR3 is TGCAGCGTGTCGACAGGGAACACTGAAGCTTTCTTT. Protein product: CSVSTGNTEAFF.